This TCR beta chain was recorded in a study of cytomegalovirus exposure and HLA in healthy donors. Overall study context: Among over 350 genotyped donors, around 77% fell in the Caucasian-associated ancestry cluster. Study results and caveats: The number of N-insertions in an Asian-associated ancestry cluster was reportedly below the 666-donor mean in a later analysis.

PCR involved 60 Vbeta and 13 Jbeta primers. In the original analysis: Unique TCR beta chains totaled some 80 million in a later count, with approximately 11 million of them shared. Sequencing was performed with immunoSEQ multiplex PCR; in TCRdb, only in-frame clones are kept and a portion is missing. Clonal size and the V and J genes are those of that table, whereas D and trimming came from the DNA. Of 200,000 to 250,000 clones in the sample, 83% are singletons; the top ten hold around 1.4%. Turning to this clone: Its matching antigen is unknown.

The CDR3 covers 16 residues. Germline values: CDR1 SGHVS, CDR2 FQNEAQ. Trimming took off 1 base at V and 0 bases at J, with 12 bases between the two ends. Sample: PBMCs. The rearrangement links TRBV7-8 to TRBJ1-1, with a weak D call TRBD1 (6 bases). The clonotype originates from a girl aged 5 to 17 in good health and CMV-seronegative. The DNA for the CDR3 is TGTGCCAGCAGCTTAGTCCTCGGACAGTTGAACACTGAAGCTTTCTTT. It translates to CASSLVLGQLNTEAFF.